Listed below are T cell receptor beta chains from one sample, sequenced in a study of OX40 agonist ivuxolimab in advanced cancers. This table comes from immunoSEQ multiplex PCR, and its TCRdb copy is limited to in-frame clones, with some not included. The sample lists over 70,000 clones, about nine tenths occurring once. The sample in question was CD4+ or CD8+ T cells sorted from blood, obtained in a trial of the OX40 agonist ivuxolimab. These receptors originate from an adult with an advanced solid tumor such as melanoma, head and neck, liver or kidney cancer. CDR3s leave out the opening cysteine and the closing phenylalanine or tryptophan. Size tells how often a clone was seen (once, few, many) or the class of an expanded clone, and some rows leave it out.

abundance | j_gene | v_gene | CDR3aa
once | TRBJ2-2 | TRBV4-1 | ASSQATGGTGELF
. | TRBJ2-6 | TRBV6-1 | ASSDGGANVLT
medium-sized | TRBJ2-1 | TRBV19 | ASSIGWNEQF
. | TRBJ2-3 | TRBV19 | ASSYGASTDTQY
few | TRBJ2-3 | TRBV5-1 | ASSLEDSTFTDTQY
. | TRBJ2-7 | TRBV2 | ASRPTSGASYEQY
. | . | TRBV4-1 | ASSQEGRGYEQY
. | TRBJ2-1 | TRBV28 | ASSGQGASYNEQF
. | TRBJ2-1 | TRBV5-1 | ASSGYSAANEQF
. | TRBJ1-1 | TRBV2 | ASSELGSTHTEAF
. | TRBJ1-5 | TRBV6-6 | ASSLVGQGGNQPQH
. | TRBJ1-5 | TRBV19 | ASSHPGQVNQPQH
few | TRBJ1-1 | TRBV6-1 | ASKVTENTEAF
once | TRBJ2-3 | TRBV9 | ASSDLLSTDTQY
few | TRBJ2-7 | TRBV18 | ASSPGTAFYEQY
. | TRBJ1-2 | TRBV7-3 | ASSLNPGQPRGYT
. | TRBJ2-7 | TRBV2 | AILRDSNDEQY
. | TRBJ2-1 | TRBV27 | ASSFPRGEQF
once | TRBJ2-7 | TRBV27 | ASSLSGSLSQY
. | TRBJ2-7 | TRBV5-5 | ASSLEWPWYEQY
. | TRBJ2-2 | TRBV6-6 | ASRERQGPGELF
. | TRBJ2-7 | TRBV14 | ASSQDAGTSTYEQY
. | TRBJ2-1 | TRBV5-1 | ASSGGTSGDGSYNEQF
. | TRBJ1-1 | TRBV7-9 | ASSLGPADTEAF
. | TRBJ1-1 | TRBV5-1 | ASSLFVQGRVEAF
. | TRBJ1-1 | TRBV27 | ASSHPGGMNTEAF
. | TRBJ2-1 | TRBV29-1 | SAEERVDEQF
. | TRBJ2-7 | TRBV19 | ASSTNSGTSGRRFPYEQY
. | TRBJ2-1 | TRBV5-1 | ASSWEGAGGPFYNEQF
. | TRBJ2-1 | TRBV18 | ASSPTSPSYNEQF
. | TRBJ2-3 | TRBV5-1 | ASSLEGGFADTQY
. | TRBJ1-2 | TRBV28 | ASSFQGRDGYT
. | TRBJ1-1 | TRBV6-6 | ASSSGQGWTF
. | TRBJ2-1 | TRBV7-7 | ASSLRGRENEQF
. | TRBJ2-3 | TRBV11-2 | ASSSQQREFPTDTQY
once | TRBJ2-1 | TRBV19 | ATFTGQGANEQF
. | TRBJ2-7 | TRBV5-4 | ASSRGTGTSGYEQY
once | TRBJ2-2 | TRBV15 | ATSRATSGFAGELF
few | TRBJ2-2 | TRBV19 | ASSQDRGYTGELF
. | TRBJ2-7 | TRBV11-2 | ASSPMSGQVIEYTYEQY
. | TRBJ2-1 | TRBV27 | ASSPDLEGGRFNEQF
. | TRBJ1-2 | TRBV27 | ASRPSRGYGYT
. | TRBJ1-2 | TRBV6-9 | ASKAQGVRYGYT
once | TRBJ1-5 | TRBV29-1 | SVDPGVGQPQH
. | TRBJ2-7 | TRBV27 | ASSSSSYEQY
. | TRBJ2-7 | TRBV6-1 | ASSDRGYEQY
. | TRBJ2-3 | TRBV19 | ASSIVDTDTQY
. | TRBJ1-2 | TRBV29-1 | SAPLGGGYT
. | TRBJ2-1 | TRBV27 | ASSLSGPRNEQF
once | TRBJ2-1 | TRBV18 | ASSDRGHEQF
. | TRBJ2-5 | TRBV9 | ASSPERTSEETQY
. | TRBJ1-2 | TRBV5-1 | ASSLAGDGYT
. | TRBJ2-2 | TRBV2 | ASTLRAGELF
. | TRBJ2-1 | TRBV5-1 | ASSLGWGLTYNEQF
. | TRBJ2-7 | TRBV19 | ASSTGVYEQY
. | TRBJ2-5 | TRBV5-4 | ASSLPLLQGNEETQY